This T cell receptor beta chain was captured by sequencing in a study of breast tumors, draining lymph nodes, adjacent tissues. Study outcomes and limitations: Data only fit, rather than demonstrated, lymph node origin of most tumor T cells. Luminal-like breast cancer showed significantly greater tumor-nontumor repertoire similarity than basal-like breast cancer did. Compared with lymph nodes, tumors were less diverse; compared with nontumor tissue, more.

V lost 0 bases to trimming and J lost 7 bases, with 9 bases between them. The CDR3 totals 12 residues. CDR1 DFQATT and CDR2 SNEGSKA come from the germline V gene (reference sequence). This clonotype was observed at least ten times. Its target is not known. From the multiplex PCR reads, TCRdb called clonotypes with MiXCR, one entry per CDR3 protein. This sample yields 20,000 to 25,000 distinct CDR3 sequences, of which roughly 21% are seen a single time; about 13% belongs to the top ten. J is TRBJ1-2 and V is TRBV20-1; a possible D gene is TRBD1 (5 bases). Sequenced sample: breast tumor tissue. The sequence was obtained from a female donor with breast cancer. Some clones in this sample may be carry-over from other donors' samples. The CDR3 loop reads CSARDAGVGYTF. CDR3 DNA sequence: TGCAGTGCTAGAGATGCGGGGGTTGGCTACACCTTC.